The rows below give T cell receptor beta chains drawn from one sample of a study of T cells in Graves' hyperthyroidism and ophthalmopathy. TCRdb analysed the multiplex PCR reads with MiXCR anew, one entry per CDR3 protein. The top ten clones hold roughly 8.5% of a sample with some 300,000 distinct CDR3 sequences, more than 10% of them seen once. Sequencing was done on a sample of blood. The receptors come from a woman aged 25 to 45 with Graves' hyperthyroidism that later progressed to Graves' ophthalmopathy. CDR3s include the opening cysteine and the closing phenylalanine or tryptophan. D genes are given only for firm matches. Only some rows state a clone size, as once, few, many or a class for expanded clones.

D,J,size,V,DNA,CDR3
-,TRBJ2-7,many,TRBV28,TGTGCCAGCAGCCCGGGAACTTACCCCCTCGAGCAGTACTTC,CASSPGTYPLEQYF
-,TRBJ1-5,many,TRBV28,TGTGCCAGCAGAATAGGGGCCGGGGGCAATCAGCCCCAGCATTTT,CASRIGAGGNQPQHF
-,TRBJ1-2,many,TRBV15,TGTGCCACCAGCAGAGACCTACAGGGTACTAACTATGGCTACACCTTC,CATSRDLQGTNYGYTF
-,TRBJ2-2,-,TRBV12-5,TGTGCTAGTGGTTTCGTGGTCGGGGAGAACACCGGGGAGCTGTTTTTT,CASGFVVGENTGELFF
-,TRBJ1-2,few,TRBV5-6,TGTGCCAGCAGCTTGGGGGGCTACCAAAACTATGGCTACACCTTC,CASSLGGYQNYGYTF
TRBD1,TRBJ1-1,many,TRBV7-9,TGTGCCAGCAGCTCCAGGGGGCCCACTGAAGCTTTCTTT,CASSSRGPTEAFF
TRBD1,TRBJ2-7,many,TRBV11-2,TGTGCCAGCAGGCGTACAGGGGACGAGCAGTACTTC,CASRRTGDEQYF
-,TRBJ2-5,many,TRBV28,TGTGCCAGCAGTTTCCAGATCCAAGAGACCCAGTACTTC,CASSFQIQETQYF
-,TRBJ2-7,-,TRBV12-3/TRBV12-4,TGTGCCAGCAGGTACACGGGGTTCGAGAACGAGCAGTACTTC,CASRYTGFENEQYF
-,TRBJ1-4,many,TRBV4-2,TGTGCCAGCAGCCTGGGCAGGGTTGAGGAAAAACTGTTTTTT,CASSLGRVEEKLFF
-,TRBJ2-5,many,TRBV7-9,TGTGCCAGCAGCCCTACCGGGACTGTTCAAGAGACCCAGTACTTC,CASSPTGTVQETQYF
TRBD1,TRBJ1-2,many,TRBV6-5,TGTGCCAGCAGTTACGCGACAGGGAATAGGAACTATGGCTACACCTTC,CASSYATGNRNYGYTF
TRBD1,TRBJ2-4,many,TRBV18,TGTGCCAGCTCGCCGGGACAGATAAACATTCAGTACTTC,CASSPGQINIQYF
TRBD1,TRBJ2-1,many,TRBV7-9,TGTGCCAGCAGCTTAGCGGCAGGGGGCCGATACAATGAGCAGTTCTTC,CASSLAAGGRYNEQFF
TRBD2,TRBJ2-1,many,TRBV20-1,TGCAGTGCACCGGGACTAGGCGGTGGTGAGCAGTTCTTC,CSAPGLGGGEQFF
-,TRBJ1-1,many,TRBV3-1,TGTGCCAGCAGCCAGGAAAGGGCTTACACTGAAGCTTTCTTT,CASSQERAYTEAFF
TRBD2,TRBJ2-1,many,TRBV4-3,TGCGCCAGCAGCCGAGGGCCCGGGACTAGGCTTTTCAAAGAGCAGTTCTTC,CASSRGPGTRLFKEQFF
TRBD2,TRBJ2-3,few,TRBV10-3,TGTGCCATCAGCCCCGGACTAGCGGTCACAGATACGCAGTATTTT,CAISPGLAVTDTQYF
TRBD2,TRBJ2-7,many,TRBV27,TGCGCCAGCAGCTTGGGAGGGGCGGGCTACGAGCAGTACTTC,CASSLGGAGYEQYF
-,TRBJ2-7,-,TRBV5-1,TGCGCCAGCAGCTTGTGGCAGGGGGGTTCCTACGAGCAGTACTTC,CASSLWQGGSYEQYF
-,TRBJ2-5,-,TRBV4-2,TGTGCCAGCAGCCAAGATAAGGGAAGGGTTGAGACCCAGTACTTC,CASSQDKGRVETQYF
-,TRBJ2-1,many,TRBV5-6,TGTGCCAGCAGGCCCCGGCTAGCCTACAATGAGCAGTTCTTC,CASRPRLAYNEQFF
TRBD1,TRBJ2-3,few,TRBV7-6,TGTGCCAGCAGCTATTGGACAGGGAGAGATGCGCAGTATTTT,CASSYWTGRDAQYF
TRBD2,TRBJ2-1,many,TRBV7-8,TGTGCCAGCGGGGTAGCGGGACAAATGTTCGATGAGCAGTTCTTC,CASGVAGQMFDEQFF
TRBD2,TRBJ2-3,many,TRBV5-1,TGCGCCACCGCTAGCGGGAGTACCGGTTTCTCAGATACGCAGTATTTT,CATASGSTGFSDTQYF
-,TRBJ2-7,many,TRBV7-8,TGTGCCAGCAGCTTAATGGGGACCGGTACCTACGAGCAGTACTTC,CASSLMGTGTYEQYF
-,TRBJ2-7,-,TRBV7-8,TGTGCCAGCAGCTGGACCGACGAGCAGTACTTC,CASSWTDEQYF